This TCR beta chain was recovered during a study of post-analysis software for immune sequencing data. Findings and caveats of the study: There were roughly 5 TRBV segments more frequent in patients than controls, and TRBV5-6, TRBV5-1 and TRBV20-1 were among them.

With 6 bases removed from V and 4 bases from J, the gap between germline ends came to 15 bases. The CDR3 consists of 14 residues. Per germline, CDR1 MNHNS and CDR2 SASEGT. Comment on this clonotype: What it binds is unknown.

Unique molecular identifiers featured in each of the TCR beta cDNA libraries. Out of roughly 0.85 to 10 million T cells, a few hundred thousand cDNA molecules were generated. A single record per CDR3 protein comes from TCRdb applying MiXCR to the PCR reads. This table has a few hundred thousand distinct CDR3 sequences, approximately 34% appearing once. This clonotype originated in a girl aged 2 to 17 with multiple sclerosis. The chain joins TRBV6-1 to TRBJ1-2, with no clear D. The sample taken for sequencing was blood. In nucleotides, the CDR3 is TGTGCCAGCAGATCCGGGGTCCTAATCTATGGCTACACCTTC. This gives the protein CASRSGVLIYGYTF.